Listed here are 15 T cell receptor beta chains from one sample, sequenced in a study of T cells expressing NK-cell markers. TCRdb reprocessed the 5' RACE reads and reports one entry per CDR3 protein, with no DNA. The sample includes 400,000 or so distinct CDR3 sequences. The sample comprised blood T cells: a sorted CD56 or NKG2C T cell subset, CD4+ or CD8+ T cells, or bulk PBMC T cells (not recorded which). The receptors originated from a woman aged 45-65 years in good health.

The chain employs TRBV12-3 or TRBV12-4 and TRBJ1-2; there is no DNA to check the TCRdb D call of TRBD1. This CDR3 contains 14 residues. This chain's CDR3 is CASSLTDLNYGYTF.

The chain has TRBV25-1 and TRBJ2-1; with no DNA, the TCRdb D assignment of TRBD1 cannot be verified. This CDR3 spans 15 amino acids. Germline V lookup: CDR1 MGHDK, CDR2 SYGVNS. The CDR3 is CASRGVQGKDNEQFF.

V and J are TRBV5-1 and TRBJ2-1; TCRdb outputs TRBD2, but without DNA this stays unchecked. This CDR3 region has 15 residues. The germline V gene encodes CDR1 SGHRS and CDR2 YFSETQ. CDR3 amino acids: CASSLGAGVGDEQFF.

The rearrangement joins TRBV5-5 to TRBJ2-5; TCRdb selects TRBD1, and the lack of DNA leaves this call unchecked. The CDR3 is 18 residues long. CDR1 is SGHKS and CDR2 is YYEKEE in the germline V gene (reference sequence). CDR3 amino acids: CASSSGGQGGFSQETQYF.

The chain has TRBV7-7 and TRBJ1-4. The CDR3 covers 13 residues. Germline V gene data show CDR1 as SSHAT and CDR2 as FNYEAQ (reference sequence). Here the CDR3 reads CASSSNDGEKLFF.

The CDR3 spells CASKPRELQETQYF. This chain uses TRBV12-3 or TRBV12-4 with TRBJ2-5; the D call of TRBD2 rests on TCRdb alone, since no DNA is present to check it. The CDR3 covers 14 residues.

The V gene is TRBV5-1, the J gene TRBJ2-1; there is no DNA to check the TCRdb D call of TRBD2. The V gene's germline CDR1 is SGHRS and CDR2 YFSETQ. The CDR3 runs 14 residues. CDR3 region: CASSLRTSYNEQFF.

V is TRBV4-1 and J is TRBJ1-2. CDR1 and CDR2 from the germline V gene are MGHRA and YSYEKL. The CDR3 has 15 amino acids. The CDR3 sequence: CASSPTNPDFWGYTF.

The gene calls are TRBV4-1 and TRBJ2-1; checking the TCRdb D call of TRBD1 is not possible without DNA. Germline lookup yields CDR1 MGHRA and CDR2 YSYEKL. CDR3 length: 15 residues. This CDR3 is CASSQAQQGANEQFF.

CDR3 region: CASSLAAGLGDTQYF. The chain carries TRBV5-1 and TRBJ2-3. Looked up from germline, CDR1 is SGHRS and CDR2 is YFSETQ. The length of the CDR3 is 15 residues.

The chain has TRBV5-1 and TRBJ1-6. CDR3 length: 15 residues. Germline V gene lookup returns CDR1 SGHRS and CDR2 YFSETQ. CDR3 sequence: CASSLGSASLSPLHF. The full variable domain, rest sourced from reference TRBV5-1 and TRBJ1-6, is KAGVTQTPRYLIKTRGQQVTLSCSPISGHRSVSWYQQTPGQGLQFLFEYFSETQRNKGNFPGRFSGRQFSNSRSEMNVSTLELGDSALYLCASSLGSASLSPLHFGNGTRLTVT.

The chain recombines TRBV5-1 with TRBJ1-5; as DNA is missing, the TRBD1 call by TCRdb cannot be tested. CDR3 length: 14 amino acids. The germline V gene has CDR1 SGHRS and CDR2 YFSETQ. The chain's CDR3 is CASSLGQGVGPQHF.

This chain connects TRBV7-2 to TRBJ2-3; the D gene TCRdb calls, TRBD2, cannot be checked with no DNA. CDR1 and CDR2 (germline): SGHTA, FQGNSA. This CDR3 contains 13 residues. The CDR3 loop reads CASSGTYTDTQYF.

This chain's CDR3 is CSVVSAGLSCFF. The chain joins TRBV29-1 to TRBJ1-1. The CDR3 loop spans 12 amino acids. Germline CDR1 SQVTM, CDR2 ANQGSEA.

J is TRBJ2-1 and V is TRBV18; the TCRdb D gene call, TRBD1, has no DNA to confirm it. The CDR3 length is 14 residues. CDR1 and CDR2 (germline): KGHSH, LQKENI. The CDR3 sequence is CASSPPTGLNEQFF.